Described below is a single TCR beta chain sequence and its context. What it binds is not known. Its ends do not fully match the called genes, so a read error is possible. The sample comes from a study of blood T cells in healthy people across ages. The study's findings and limits: When set beside aged donors, long-lived donors presented more naive CD4+ cells and higher diversity.

Together with a sample-barcoded 5' primer, a J-beta primer mix was included in a second PCR lasting about 7 to 11 cycles. TCRdb reprocessed the 5' RACE reads with MiXCR, giving one entry per CDR3 protein. The data show fewer than 750,000 distinct CDR3 sequences, roughly 48% seen once. This CDR3 is built from 12 residues. The donors, healthy Caucasians from Russia, were aged roughly 6 to 90. The V call is TRBV12-3 or TRBV12-4, the J call TRBJ1-1, with no clear D. Sequencing was performed on blood. The sequence was collected from a man older than 75 in good health. Here the CDR3 reads CACSLWGAEAFF. CDR3 coding DNA: TGTGCCTGCAGTTTATGGGGTGCTGAAGCTTTCTTT.